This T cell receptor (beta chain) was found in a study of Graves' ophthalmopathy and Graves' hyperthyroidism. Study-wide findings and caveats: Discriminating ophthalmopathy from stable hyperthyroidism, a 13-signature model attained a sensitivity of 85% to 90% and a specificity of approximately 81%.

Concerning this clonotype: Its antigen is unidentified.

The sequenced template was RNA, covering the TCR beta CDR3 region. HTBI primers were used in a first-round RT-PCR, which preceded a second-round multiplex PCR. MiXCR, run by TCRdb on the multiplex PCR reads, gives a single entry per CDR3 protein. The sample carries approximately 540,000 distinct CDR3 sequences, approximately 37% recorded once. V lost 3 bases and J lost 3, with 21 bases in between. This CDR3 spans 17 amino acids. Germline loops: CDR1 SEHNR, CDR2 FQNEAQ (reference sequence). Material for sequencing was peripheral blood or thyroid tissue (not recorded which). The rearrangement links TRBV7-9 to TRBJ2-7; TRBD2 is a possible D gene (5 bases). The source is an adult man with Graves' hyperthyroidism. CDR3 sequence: CASSFRKTWTGDYEQYF. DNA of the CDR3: TGTGCCAGCAGCTTTCGGAAAACGTGGACCGGGGACTACGAGCAGTACTTC.